This entry lists 11 T cell receptor beta chains sequenced from one sample in a study of blood T cell repertoires in COVID-19. The table came from immunoSEQ multiplex PCR; TCRdb's copy has only in-frame clones and leaves some out. The repertoire consists of about 150,000 clones, with 85% occurring once and the leading ten covering around 6.5%. The source material was PBMCs or T cells enriched from blood (not recorded which). The source of these receptors is a woman aged 40 to 49 who had recovered from COVID-19.

The rearrangement links TRBV20-1 to TRBJ2-1; 12 bases agree with TRBD2. The CDR3 is 17 residues long. J was trimmed by 0 bases and V by 3 bases; bases with no gene match: 6. Germline V lookup: CDR1 DFQATT, CDR2 SNEGSKA (reference sequence). CDR3 protein: CSASASGGVLSYNEQFF. The CDR3 nucleotides read TGCAGTGCTAGTGCTAGCGGGGGGGTCCTCTCCTACAATGAGCAGTTCTTC.

The chain has TRBV5-6 and TRBJ1-6; 8 bases are shared with TRBD1. From germline, CDR1 is SGHDT and CDR2 YYEEEE. This CDR3 has 18 residues. Unmatched junction bases numbered 7, after V lost 2 bases and J lost 0 bases. CDR3 DNA sequence: TGTGCCAGCAGCTTATACCAGGGGGCCTACTCCTATAATTCACCCCTCCACTTT. Amino acids: CASSLYQGAYSYNSPLHF.

The chain employs TRBV9 and TRBJ1-1, with no clear D. The CDR3 spans 15 residues. V gave up 1 base and J gave up 1 base, with 11 bases separating them. CDR1 and CDR2 (germline): SGDLS, YYNGEE. The CDR3 DNA reads as TGTGCCAGCAGCGTATCGTCAGGAGGGAACACTGAAGCTTTCTTT. Its translation: CASSVSSGGNTEAFF.

CDR3 in DNA: TGTGCCAGCAGCTTAGGACTATCCAATGAGCAGTTCTTC. This codes for CASSLGLSNEQFF. V is TRBV11-2 and J is TRBJ2-1; a possible D gene is TRBD2 (5 bases). The length of the CDR3 is 13 residues. Deletions cut 1 base from V and 6 bases from J, with 7 bases between. Germline assignment: CDR1 SGHAT and CDR2 FQNNGV.

The chain employs TRBV30 and TRBJ2-2; D is perhaps TRBD2 (5 bases). The V end was cut by 0 bases, the J end by 4 bases, with 15 bases between. This CDR3 is 16 amino acids long. Germline lookup yields CDR1 GTSNPN and CDR2 SVGIG (reference sequence). CDR3 protein: CAWSVRVGVRTGELFF. The CDR3 nucleotides are TGTGCCTGGAGTGTACGGGTGGGAGTGCGCACCGGGGAGCTGTTTTTT.

The chain carries TRBV19 and TRBJ1-1; D may be TRBD1 (6 bases). Germline-derived CDR1 and CDR2 are LNHDA and SQIVND (reference sequence). The CDR3 length is 15 residues. The V and J ends lost 4 bases and 2 bases respectively, with 14 bases between them. CDR3 bases: TGTGCCAGTAGTAGATCGACAGGCGCAAACACTGAAGCTTTCTTT. Residues: CASSRSTGANTEAFF.

This clone was counted between two and nine times. The rearrangement links TRBV6-2 or TRBV6-3 to TRBJ1-1; 11 bases line up with TRBD1. Per the germline V gene, CDR1 is MNHEY and CDR2 is SVGEGT. The CDR3 consists of 16 residues. With V trimmed by 0 bases and J by 5 bases, 5 bases remained unmatched. DNA for the CDR3: TGTGCCAGCAGTTACTCCGGGACAGGGGGAAGGACTGAAGCTTTCTTT. This translates into CASSYSGTGGRTEAFF.

V and J are TRBV7-9 and TRBJ1-1, with a tentative D call TRBD1 (6 bases). The germline gives CDR1 SEHNR, CDR2 FQNEAQ (reference sequence). Trimming shortened V by 2 bases and J by 3 bases, and 13 bases separated the two germline ends. The CDR3 consists of 15 residues. The DNA of the CDR3 is TGTGCCAGCAGCTTAACGGGACAAGGACACACTGAAGCTTTCTTT. Its protein is CASSLTGQGHTEAFF.

The rearrangement uses TRBV4-2 and TRBJ1-3; TRBD1 matches at 7 bases. Per germline, CDR1 LGHNA and CDR2 YNFKEQ. V gave up 4 bases and J gave up 0 bases; unmatched junction bases: 9. This CDR3 is 17 amino acids long. The CDR3 loop reads CASSLMNRGLSGNTIYF. CDR3 coding DNA: TGTGCCAGCAGCCTTATGAACAGGGGACTCTCTGGAAACACCATATATTTT.

This clone was seen once. The chain carries TRBV7-9 and TRBJ2-5; a possible D gene is TRBD1 (6 bases). V was shortened by 3 bases and J by 5 bases, with 16 bases between the two germline ends. CDR1 is SEHNR, CDR2 FQNEAQ, per germline (reference sequence). The CDR3 contains 15 residues. For the CDR3, the DNA is TGTGCCAGCAGCTTGACCGGGACACAAGGGGAGACCCAGTACTTC. It specifies CASSLTGTQGETQYF.

V usage is TRBV9 and J usage is TRBJ1-3; 7 nucleotides match TRBD1. CDR1 SGDLS and CDR2 YYNGEE come from the germline V gene. V dropped 1 base and J dropped 0; count of bases not matched to a gene: 16. The CDR3 totals 20 residues. CDR3 nucleotides: TGTGCCAGCAGCGTATCCCTGACAGGGAGCGAACCCAGCTCTGGAAACACCATATATTTT. This translates into CASSVSLTGSEPSSGNTIYF.